The 14 T cell receptor beta chains presented below share a single source sample, sequenced in a study of CD8+ T cells in alopecia areata. RNA was isolated and reverse transcribed to cDNA, the sequencing template. Assay used: immunoSEQ multiplex PCR; TCRdb lists only in-frame clones, some missing. The table lists hundreds of thousands of clones, around two thirds of them singletons, with roughly 1.2% in the top ten. Here the sequenced sample was CD4+ T cells sorted from blood, taken at week 0. These receptor sequences come from a human donor with alopecia areata.

The chain links TRBV29-1 to TRBJ2-3; D may be TRBD1 or TRBD2 (5 bases each). The germline V gene has CDR1 SQVTM and CDR2 ANQGSEA. The CDR3 has 14 amino acids. The ends were cut back, 8 bases at V and 6 bases at J, with 21 bases in the middle. Here the CDR3 reads CSLLRGTTTDTQYF. The CDR3, as DNA: TGCAGCCTTCTTAGAGGGACCACCACCGATACGCAGTATTTT.

This clone has only a few counts. Distinct nucleotide sequences in the sample also encode this CDR3. The rearrangement joins TRBV5-1 to TRBJ2-5, with D uncertain. V was pared by 2 bases and J by 4 bases, with 6 bases between. The germline CDR1 and CDR2 sequences are SGHRS and YFSETQ. The CDR3 has 12 residues. CDR3 amino acids: CASSLVGETQYF. The CDR3 nucleotides are TGCGCCAGCAGCTTAGTGGGAGAGACCCAGTACTTC.

V usage is TRBV5-6 and J usage is TRBJ2-4, with 11 bases identical to TRBD2. Trimming removed 2 bases from V and 2 bases from J; junction bases left unmatched: 3. CDR1 is SGHDT and CDR2 is YYEEEE in the germline V gene. The CDR3 runs to 16 residues. CDR3 in DNA: TGTGCCAGCAGCTTCCGACTAGCGGGGACCAAAAACATTCAGTACTTC. It yields the protein CASSFRLAGTKNIQYF.

V is TRBV11-1 and J is TRBJ2-5, with D perhaps being TRBD1 or TRBD2 (5 bases each). This CDR3 has 14 residues. V was cut by 7 bases and J by 2 bases, with 14 bases left in between. The V gene's germline CDR1 is SGHAT and CDR2 FQDESV (reference sequence). The CDR3 is CASTGRWGQETQYF. CDR3 coding DNA: TGTGCCAGCACCGGACGTTGGGGGCAAGAGACCCAGTACTTC.

This rearrangement joins TRBV5-6 to TRBJ2-7; a possible D gene is TRBD1 (6 bases). Germline CDR1 and CDR2: SGHDT and YYEEEE. This CDR3 has 12 residues. V was shortened by 1 base and J by 5 bases, with 7 bases between the two germline ends. The CDR3 nucleotides are TGTGCCAGCAGCTTGTACAGGGACGAGCAGTACTTC. Amino acid sequence: CASSLYRDEQYF.

This clone was found a few times. The chain carries TRBV7-3 and TRBJ2-5, with D perhaps TRBD2 (6 bases). CDR3 length equals 14 residues. V lost 5 bases and J lost 5, with 15 bases in between. Germline V CDR1 and CDR2: SGHTA, FQGTGA. CDR3 DNA sequence: TGTGCCAGCAGCCCAGCAGCGGGTGGGGAGACCCAGTACTTC. As protein: CASSPAAGGETQYF.

The V gene is TRBV6-5, the J gene TRBJ2-5, with D perhaps TRBD1 (7 bases). CDR3 size: 13 residues. V lost 8 bases to trimming and J lost 6 bases, with 16 bases between them. Per the germline V gene, CDR1 is MNHEY and CDR2 is SVGAGI. The CDR3 nucleotides are TGTGCCAGCCGAGGAGGGGGCATGAAGACCCAGTACTTC. This translates into CASRGGGMKTQYF.

This chain links TRBV27 with TRBJ2-5; 14 bases match TRBD2. Germline values: CDR1 MNHEY, CDR2 SMNVEV (reference sequence). This CDR3 has 17 amino acids. Trimming cost V 5 bases and J 1 base; bases outside gene matches: 6. The CDR3 DNA reads as TGTGCCAGCAGTCCGCGGACTAGCGGGGGGTTCCAAGAGACCCAGTACTTC. It specifies CASSPRTSGGFQETQYF.

The sample holds a few counts of this clone. This chain connects TRBV29-1 to TRBJ2-3; no clear D. Germline values: CDR1 SQVTM, CDR2 ANQGSEA. CDR3 length: 14 amino acids. Between the trimmed V and J ends, which lost 4 bases and 0 bases, there was a span of 11 bases. This chain's CDR3 is CSVVAKYSTDTQYF. The CDR3 DNA reads TGCAGCGTTGTCGCCAAGTATAGCACAGATACGCAGTATTTT.

The chain combines TRBV5-6 with TRBJ2-5; D possibly corresponds to TRBD2 (5 bases). Trimming stripped 5 bases from V and 2 bases from J, with 16 bases between. The germline gives CDR1 SGHDT, CDR2 YYEEEE. The CDR3 spans 15 residues. The CDR3 loop is CASSPTPRGQETQYF. The CDR3 nucleotides are TGTGCCAGCAGTCCGACACCCCGGGGACAAGAGACCCAGTACTTC.

The CDR3 nucleotides are TGTGCCAGCAGTACCAGTCCCGGGACTAGCATTTCGGAGACCCAGTACTTC. Protein: CASSTSPGTSISETQYF. This chain uses TRBV2 with TRBJ2-5, with 9 bases aligning to TRBD2. Germline lookup yields CDR1 SNHLY and CDR2 FYNNEI. After removal of 5 bases from V and 5 bases from J, the junction contained 15 bases not matched to a gene. The CDR3 sequence is 17 residues long.

This CDR3 is CSVQDSSNQPQHF. CDR3 bases: TGCAGCGTCCAAGACAGTAGCAATCAGCCCCAGCATTTT. The J gene is TRBJ1-5, the V gene TRBV29-1, with D possibly TRBD1 on 5 matching bases. This CDR3 spans 13 amino acids. Per germline, CDR1 SQVTM and CDR2 ANQGSEA. Trimming stripped 6 bases from V and 0 bases from J, with 9 bases between.

The chain is built from TRBV4-3 and TRBJ2-7; 10 bases align to TRBD1. CDR1 and CDR2 from the germline V gene are LGHNA and YSLEER. Trimming took 4 bases from V and 2 from J; bases not matched to a gene: 5. The CDR3 is 15 residues long. This CDR3 is CASSLGTGDPYEQYF. CDR3 nucleotides: TGCGCCAGCAGCCTCGGGACAGGGGATCCCTACGAGCAGTACTTC.

This chain joins TRBV29-1 and TRBJ2-1; D ambiguous. V was pared by 4 bases and J by 3 bases, with 10 bases between. This CDR3 is built from 13 residues. CDR1 SQVTM and CDR2 ANQGSEA come from the germline V gene. CDR3 loop: CSVGAPDYNEQFF. The CDR3 coding sequence is TGCAGCGTTGGAGCGCCGGACTACAATGAGCAGTTCTTC.